Reported below is one T cell receptor (beta chain). Germline V gene data show CDR1 as SNHLY and CDR2 as FYNNEI. The CDR3 totals 12 residues. V was pared by 5 bases and J by 10 bases, with 14 bases between. Both 60 Vbeta primers and 13 Jbeta primers went into the PCR. Sequenced by immunoSEQ multiplex PCR; TCRdb stores in-frame clones only, minus some. Here the sample spans roughly 120,000 clones, approximately 74% being singletons. This specimen belongs to a study of cytomegalovirus exposure and HLA in healthy donors. Study-wide background: There were 117 million unique TCR beta sequences, drawn from 150 million to 200 million T cells, in an earlier analysis.

The source of this sequence is a woman aged 45-65 years in good health and CMV-seropositive. Sequencing was carried out using PBMCs. The chain employs TRBV2 and TRBJ1-1; D not resolved. The CDR3 DNA reads TGTGCCAGCAGTCTTATGAGGGAAGGAGCTTTCTTT. It encodes CASSLMREGAFF.